This entry features one TCR beta chain sequence. This entry comes from a study of cytomegalovirus exposure and HLA in healthy donors. Sequencing was performed with immunoSEQ multiplex PCR; in TCRdb, only in-frame clones are kept and a portion is missing. The sample has 150,000 or so clones, 90% seen once. The CDR3 spans 18 residues. In germline, CDR1 is MNHEY, CDR2 SMNVEV (reference sequence). Trimming took 2 bases from V and 5 from J; bases not matched to a gene: 12. This chain uses TRBV27 with TRBJ2-5; 12 nucleotides line up with TRBD2. The sequence was obtained from a woman aged 30 to 39 in good health and CMV-seropositive. Sequencing was carried out using PBMCs. The CDR3 sequence is CASSLGALAGGGRETQYF. CDR3 bases: TGTGCCAGCAGTTTAGGCGCACTAGCGGGAGGTGGAAGGGAGACCCAGTACTTC.